This T cell receptor beta chain was recorded in a study of T cells in localized non-small cell lung cancer. Sequenced by immunoSEQ multiplex PCR; TCRdb stores in-frame clones only, minus some. The sample lists about 1,300 clones; about 33% were seen once. Specimen: normal lung tissue next to the tumor, collected before any cancer treatment. The receptor was derived from a man aged 40-75 years with stage I lung adenocarcinoma.

The CDR3 DNA is TGTGCCATCAGTGAGGGGGATCAGCCCCAGCATTTT. This translates into CAISEGDQPQHF. The rearrangement uses TRBV10-3 and TRBJ1-5; D unresolved. This CDR3 has 12 residues. Germline V gene sequence: CDR1 ENHRY, CDR2 SYGVKD. Between the trimmed V and J ends, which lost 2 bases and 5 bases, there was a span of 4 bases.